This TCR beta chain was obtained from a study of T cells of healthy individuals. The CDR3 is made up of 15 amino acids. Per the germline V gene, CDR1 is MNHEY and CDR2 is SVGAGI. Trimming removed 6 bases from V and 0 bases from J, with 12 bases in between. TCRdb fed the 5' RACE reads into MiXCR, producing one record per CDR3 protein. Among some 69,000 distinct CDR3 sequences listed, about a sixth were seen once. This chain connects TRBV6-5 to TRBJ2-4, with no clear D. This TCR derives from a human donor in good health. The DNA of the CDR3 is TGTGCCAGCAGCCCTCGGACCCTAGCCAAAAACATTCAGTACTTC. Its translation is CASSPRTLAKNIQYF.